Listed below are T cell receptor beta chains from one sample, sequenced in a study of cytomegalovirus exposure and HLA in healthy donors. Clones were sequenced by immunoSEQ multiplex PCR, and TCRdb holds only the in-frame ones, with some missing. The table has about 76,000 clones, around 66% seen once; the top ten hold over 4.5%. The sample consisted of PBMCs. These receptors all stem from a man aged 60 to 69 in good health and CMV-seropositive. The CDR3 runs from the conserved cysteine through the conserved F or W. D genes are given only for firm matches. Clone sizes are given selectively: once, few, many, or a class where the clone is expanded.

.,TRBV7-2,TRBJ2-7,15,.,CASSLAGGLSYEQYF,TGTGCCAGCAGCTTAGCGGGAGGACTCTCCTACGAGCAGTACTTC
TRBD1,TRBV7-3,TRBJ1-1,13,.,CASSSSGQGGAFF,TGTGCCAGCAGCTCTAGCGGACAGGGGGGAGCTTTCTTT
TRBD2,TRBV7-2,TRBJ2-1,16,.,CASSLVAGGGYNEQFF,TGTGCCAGCAGCTTAGTCGCGGGGGGAGGGTACAATGAGCAGTTCTTC
TRBD2,TRBV29-1,TRBJ2-3,16,.,CSVEGTREPDTDTQYF,TGCAGCGTTGAGGGGACTAGGGAACCTGACACAGATACGCAGTATTTT
.,TRBV4-2,TRBJ2-5,12,.,CASSNRQETQYF,TGTGCCAGCAGCAATCGGCAAGAGACCCAGTACTTC
TRBD2,TRBV28,TRBJ2-1,16,.,CASSPRLAGRYDEQFF,TGTGCCAGCAGTCCCCGACTAGCGGGACGCTACGATGAGCAGTTCTTC
.,TRBV2,TRBJ2-1,14,few,CASSEARGSDEQFF,TGTGCCAGCAGTGAAGCGAGGGGGTCCGATGAGCAGTTCTTC
.,TRBV6-6,TRBJ1-1,14,.,CASTPAGQFSEAFF,TGTGCCAGCACACCGGCAGGACAGTTTAGTGAAGCTTTCTTT
.,TRBV11-2,TRBJ1-4,13,.,CASSLQGFEKLFF,TGTGCCAGCAGCTTACAGGGGTTTGAAAAACTGTTTTTT
TRBD2,TRBV10-2,TRBJ2-2,15,.,CASRLAGVYTGELFF,TGCGCCAGCAGACTAGCGGGGGTTTACACCGGGGAGCTGTTTTTT
TRBD1,TRBV19,TRBJ2-7,15,.,CASSNPGQGSYEQYF,TGTGCCAGTAGTAACCCGGGACAGGGGTCCTACGAGCAGTACTTC
TRBD2,TRBV4-1,TRBJ2-1,15,.,CASSQVLAGVHEQFF,TGCGCCAGCAGCCAAGTTCTAGCGGGAGTACACGAGCAGTTCTTC
TRBD1,TRBV12-5,TRBJ1-5,16,.,CASGAPGQGINQPQHF,TGTGCTAGTGGTGCGCCGGGACAGGGGATTAATCAGCCCCAGCATTTT
.,TRBV6-4,TRBJ1-6,13,.,CASSDVENSPLHF,TGTGCCAGCAGTGACGTGGAGAATTCACCCCTCCACTTT
TRBD2,TRBV27,TRBJ2-5,15,.,CASTPGGGPGETQYF,TGTGCCAGCACCCCTGGCGGGGGGCCGGGAGAGACCCAGTACTTC
.,TRBV27,TRBJ1-5,15,.,CASSPKGGSNQPQHF,TGTGCCAGCAGTCCCAAGGGGGGGAGCAATCAGCCCCAGCATTTT
TRBD2,TRBV6-6,TRBJ2-1,16,once,CASSYSERGRFDEQFF,TGTGCCAGCAGTTACTCCGAGCGGGGGCGGTTCGATGAGCAGTTCTTC
TRBD1,TRBV7-9,TRBJ1-5,16,.,CASSLGRDSSNQPQHF,TGTGCCAGCAGCTTAGGCCGGGACAGTAGCAATCAGCCCCAGCATTTT
TRBD1,TRBV5-1,TRBJ2-3,16,.,CASSPGTGISTDTQYF,TGCGCCAGCAGCCCCGGGACAGGGATTAGCACAGATACGCAGTATTTT
.,TRBV5-1,TRBJ2-1,14,few,CASSLAQVGDEQFF,TGCGCCAGCAGCTTGGCCCAGGTGGGCGATGAGCAGTTCTTC
.,TRBV13,TRBJ2-1,16,few,CASSPQRTKPNNEQFF,TGTGCCAGCAGCCCCCAGCGGACCAAGCCAAACAATGAGCAGTTCTTC
.,TRBV29-1,TRBJ2-3,12,.,CSAEQGPDTQYF,TGCAGCGCTGAACAGGGCCCAGATACGCAGTATTTT
TRBD2,TRBV19,TRBJ2-5,18,.,CASSLGPGTSGRRETQYF,TGTGCCAGTAGTCTGGGTCCCGGGACTAGCGGGAGGAGGGAGACCCAGTACTTC
.,TRBV6-5,TRBJ2-3,15,once,CASSYDRPSTDTQYF,TGTGCCAGCAGTTACGACAGGCCGAGCACAGATACGCAGTATTTT
.,TRBV10-2,TRBJ2-2,15,.,CASSGMAVNTGELFF,TGCGCCAGCAGTGGGATGGCGGTGAACACCGGGGAGCTGTTTTTT
TRBD2,TRBV11-2,TRBJ2-7,14,.,CASSPTSGAYEQYF,TGTGCCAGCAGCCCGACTAGCGGGGCCTACGAGCAGTACTTC
.,TRBV5-4,TRBJ1-4,15,.,CASSPTGRDNEKLFF,TGTGCCAGCAGCCCAACCGGACGGGATAATGAAAAACTGTTTTTT
TRBD1,TRBV5-1,TRBJ1-2,13,.,CASQGQGNYGYTF,TGCGCCAGCCAGGGACAGGGCAACTATGGCTACACCTTC
TRBD1,TRBV27,TRBJ2-7,14,many,CASSLTGTGREQYF,TGTGCCAGCAGTTTGACCGGGACAGGGAGGGAGCAGTACTTC
.,TRBV7-2,TRBJ2-5,15,.,CASSLQSLALETQYF,TGTGCCAGCAGCTTACAGTCGCTAGCACTAGAGACCCAGTACTTC
.,TRBV5-1,TRBJ2-3,17,.,CASSLGWGAVSTDTQYF,TGCGCCAGCAGCTTGGGTTGGGGAGCGGTAAGCACAGATACGCAGTATTTT
.,TRBV5-1,TRBJ2-3,14,.,CASSPPGSTDTQYF,TGCGCCAGCAGCCCGCCAGGCAGCACAGATACGCAGTATTTT
.,TRBV28,TRBJ1-2,15,few,CASRSGGVSTYGYTF,TGTGCCAGTAGAAGTGGGGGCGTATCCACGTATGGCTACACCTTC
TRBD1,TRBV11-2,TRBJ2-2,16,.,CASSTAGTVPTGELFF,TGTGCCAGCAGCACGGCCGGGACAGTACCAACCGGGGAGCTGTTTTTT
.,TRBV6-1,TRBJ2-5,13,.,CATSRGSQETQYF,TGTGCCACCTCAAGGGGTAGTCAAGAGACCCAGTACTTC
.,TRBV6-1,TRBJ2-1,12,.,CASSPYSGEQFF,TGTGCCAGCAGCCCGTATTCGGGTGAGCAGTTCTTC
.,TRBV11-2,TRBJ2-1,15,.,CASSLDLNQAGTEFF,TGTGCCAGCAGCTTAGATCTGAATCAGGCGGGCACGGAGTTCTTC
.,TRBV9,TRBJ2-1,15,.,CASSWAGATYNEQFF,TGTGCCAGCAGCTGGGCGGGGGCCACCTACAATGAGCAGTTCTTC
TRBD1,TRBV27,TRBJ2-2,15,.,CASSSGQVRSGELFF,TGTGCCAGCAGTTCTGGACAGGTCCGGTCCGGGGAGCTGTTTTTT
TRBD2,TRBV5-1,TRBJ2-5,16,.,CASSPGLAGVQETQYF,TGCGCCAGCAGCCCGGGACTAGCGGGGGTCCAAGAGACCCAGTACTTC
.,TRBV7-9,TRBJ1-3,12,.,CASPETGGTIYF,TGTGCCAGCCCTGAGACTGGAGGCACCATATATTTT